One sample yielded the 10 T cell receptor beta chains listed below, sequenced in a study of cytomegalovirus exposure and HLA in healthy donors. Researchers ran the PCR with 60 Vbeta and 13 Jbeta primers. Generated by immunoSEQ multiplex PCR, the TCRdb table keeps only in-frame clones and is missing some. This sample has some 90,000 clones, with around four fifths found just once. The sample was PBMCs. These receptors were taken from a boy younger than 18 in good health and CMV-seronegative.

V and J are TRBV29-1 and TRBJ2-2; TRBD1 might be the D (6 bases). The CDR3 has 13 amino acids. Looked up from germline, CDR1 is SQVTM and CDR2 is ANQGSEA. V lost 3 bases to trimming and J lost 3 bases, with 8 bases between them. The CDR3 spells CSVEGHYTGELFF. In DNA form, the CDR3 reads TGCAGCGTTGAGGGACACTACACCGGGGAGCTGTTTTTT.

The chain links TRBV18 to TRBJ2-5; no firm D call. Deletions cut 3 bases from V and 0 bases from J, with 5 bases between. Germline lookup yields CDR1 KGHSH and CDR2 LQKENI. The CDR3 loop spans 13 amino acids. CDR3 loop: CASSPQYQETQYF. As DNA, the CDR3 is TGTGCCAGCTCACCCCAGTACCAAGAGACCCAGTACTTC.

The chain employs TRBV5-4 and TRBJ1-1, with TRBD1 as a possible D gene (5 bases). CDR3 size: 16 residues. V was clipped by 5 bases and J by 6 bases, with 23 bases between them. The V gene's germline CDR1 is SGHNT and CDR2 YYREEE (reference sequence). DNA of the CDR3: TGTGCCAGCAGATCACTGGGGGGTCGATTCGACCCTGAAGCTTTCTTT. It translates to CASRSLGGRFDPEAFF.

The rearrangement joins TRBV4-1 to TRBJ2-7, with D possibly TRBD2 on 5 matching bases. The CDR3 covers 16 residues. Looked up from germline, CDR1 is MGHRA and CDR2 is YSYEKL. The V and J ends lost 3 bases and 0 bases respectively, with 15 bases between them. In DNA, the CDR3 is TGCGCCAGCAGCCACCTGGGGAGAGATTTCTCCTACGAGCAGTACTTC. Its protein is CASSHLGRDFSYEQYF.

V gene TRBV15 combines with J gene TRBJ1-1; D possibly corresponds to TRBD1 (6 bases). The CDR3 is 16 residues long. Germline CDR1 reads LNHNV; CDR2 reads YYDKDF (reference sequence). Trimming left V 2 bases short and J 0 bases short, with 13 bases between. The CDR3 is CATSRSDSTLNTEAFF. CDR3 DNA sequence: TGTGCCACCAGCAGATCGGACAGCACCCTGAACACTGAAGCTTTCTTT.

V gene TRBV4-3 combines with J gene TRBJ2-3; weak D call: TRBD2 (6 bases). V was pared by 4 bases and J by 0 bases, with 11 bases between. The CDR3 consists of 15 residues. Germline-derived CDR1 and CDR2 are LGHNA and YSLEER. The chain's CDR3 is CASSLSGSSTDTQYF. DNA of the CDR3: TGCGCCAGCAGCCTTAGCGGATCTAGCACAGATACGCAGTATTTT.

This chain joins TRBV2 and TRBJ2-6; 10 positions match TRBD1. Germline CDR1 is SNHLY and CDR2 is FYNNEI. The V gene end was trimmed by 9 bases and the J gene end by 2 bases; junction bases not matched to a gene: 13. The CDR3 loop spans 18 amino acids. CDR3 loop: CASRPGQGVSTGANVLTF. The CDR3 DNA reads TGTGCCAGTCGTCCTGGACAGGGGGTTAGCACTGGGGCCAACGTCCTGACTTTC.

The V call is TRBV28, the J call TRBJ2-1, with TRBD2 matching over 12 bases. This CDR3 is 19 amino acids long. The germline CDR1 and CDR2 sequences are MDHEN and SYDVKM. Trimming at V came to 8 bases and at J to 0 bases, leaving 14 bases not matched to a gene. The CDR3 sequence: CASSRLAGDHKSSYNEQFF. CDR3 nucleotide sequence: TGTGCCAGCTCAAGACTAGCGGGGGACCACAAGAGCTCCTACAATGAGCAGTTCTTC.

The J gene is TRBJ1-1, the V gene TRBV18; D uncertain. Germline CDR1 is KGHSH and CDR2 is LQKENI. The CDR3 runs 13 residues. V lost 4 bases to trimming and J lost 3 bases, with 9 bases between them. The CDR3 DNA is TGTGCCAGCTCACATTCCGGGGACACTGAAGCTTTCTTT. It specifies CASSHSGDTEAFF.

CDR3 sequence (DNA): TGTGCCAGCAGCTGGGGGGGGAACACTGAAGCTTTCTTT. Translating it yields CASSWGGNTEAFF. The chain is built from TRBV7-3 and TRBJ1-1; TRBD1 might be the D (5 bases). The CDR3 is 13 residues long. Germline CDR1 and CDR2: SGHTA and FQGTGA. The V and J ends lost 4 bases and 1 base respectively, with 7 bases between them.